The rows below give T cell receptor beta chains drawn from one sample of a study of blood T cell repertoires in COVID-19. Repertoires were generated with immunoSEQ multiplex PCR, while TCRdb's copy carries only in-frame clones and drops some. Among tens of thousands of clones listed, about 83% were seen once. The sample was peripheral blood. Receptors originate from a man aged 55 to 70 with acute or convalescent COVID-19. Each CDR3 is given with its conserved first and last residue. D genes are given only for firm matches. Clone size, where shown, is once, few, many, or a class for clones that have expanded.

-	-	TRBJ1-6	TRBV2	TGTGCCACGGTATTGGACAGTAATTCACCCCTCCACTTT	CATVLDSNSPLHF
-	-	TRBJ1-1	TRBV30	TGTGCCTGGCACCCCGGTCCCACTGAAGCTTTCTTT	CAWHPGPTEAFF
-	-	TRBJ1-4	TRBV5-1	TGCGCCAGCAGCTTGGCCGGGGGGCCCGGTGAAAAACTGTTTTTT	CASSLAGGPGEKLFF
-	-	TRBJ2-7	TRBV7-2	TGTGCCAGCAGCAGACACTACGAGCAGTACTTC	CASSRHYEQYF
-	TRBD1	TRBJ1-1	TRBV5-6	TGTGCCAGCAGCGTGACAGGGGTGGACACTGAAGCTTTCTTT	CASSVTGVDTEAFF
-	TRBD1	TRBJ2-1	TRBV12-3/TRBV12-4	TGTGCCAGCAGTTTCCCCCCGGGACAGGGGCTGTTCTTC	CASSFPPGQGLFF
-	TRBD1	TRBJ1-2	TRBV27	TGTGCCAGCAGTGACAGGGCGGGGGGCTATGGCTACACCTTC	CASSDRAGGYGYTF
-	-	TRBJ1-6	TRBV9	TGTGCCAGCAGCGTAGATTCAGAAGATTCACCCCTCCACTTT	CASSVDSEDSPLHF
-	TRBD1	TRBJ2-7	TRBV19	TGTGCCAGTAGTATAGAGGCGACAGGGGGATACTACGAGCAGTACTTC	CASSIEATGGYYEQYF
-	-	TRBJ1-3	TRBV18	TGTGCCAGCTCACCACCCAGCGAAGTAGGAAACACCATATATTTT	CASSPPSEVGNTIYF
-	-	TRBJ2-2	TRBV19	TGTGCCAGTATCCCGAGGGGGGGGACGAAAAACACCGGGGAGCTGTTTTTT	CASIPRGGTKNTGELFF
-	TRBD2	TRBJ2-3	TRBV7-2	TGTGCCAGCAGCTTAGGGGTTAGCGGGGGGGCTGGCACAGATACGCAGTATTTT	CASSLGVSGGAGTDTQYF
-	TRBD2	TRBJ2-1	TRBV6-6	TGTGCCAGCAGTCGCCTTACTAGCGGGGGCTCCTACAATGAGCAGTTCTTC	CASSRLTSGGSYNEQFF
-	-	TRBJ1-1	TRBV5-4	TGTGCCAGCAGCGAAAGAGCCGGGACACCGAACACTGAAGCTTTCTTT	CASSERAGTPNTEAFF
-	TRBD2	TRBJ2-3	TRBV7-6	TGTGCCAGCAGCGGACTAGCAAGCACAGATACGCAGTATTTT	CASSGLASTDTQYF
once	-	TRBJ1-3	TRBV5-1	TGCGCCAGCAGCCCATGGGGGGAAGGTCCTGGAAACACCATATATTTT	CASSPWGEGPGNTIYF
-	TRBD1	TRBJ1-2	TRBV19	TGTGCCAGTAGTATAGCAGGGGGAAGTGGCTATGGCTACACCTTC	CASSIAGGSGYGYTF
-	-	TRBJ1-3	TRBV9	TGTGCCAGCAGCGTAGACGGGACAGGAAACACCATATATTTT	CASSVDGTGNTIYF
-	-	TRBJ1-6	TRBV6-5	TGTGCCAGCAGTTACCGAGATAATTCACCCCTCCACTTT	CASSYRDNSPLHF
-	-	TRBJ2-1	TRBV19	TGTGCCAGTAGTATAGGTAGGACAACAGTGCCGGCTGAGCAGTTCTTC	CASSIGRTTVPAEQFF
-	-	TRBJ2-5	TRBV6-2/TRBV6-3	TGTGCCAGCAGTTACCCGGAGACTCTCCAAGAGACCCAGTACTTC	CASSYPETLQETQYF
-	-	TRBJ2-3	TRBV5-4	TGTGCCAGCAGCTTGGGGGGGGGCTGGGATACGCAGTATTTT	CASSLGGGWDTQYF
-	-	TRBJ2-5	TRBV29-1	TGCAGCGGGGTGGGTGGAGGGGAGACCCAGTACTTC	CSGVGGGETQYF
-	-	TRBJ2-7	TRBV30	TGTGCCTGGATTGAGGGGGGGGGCCCTAGTCGCGAGCAGTACTTC	CAWIEGGGPSREQYF
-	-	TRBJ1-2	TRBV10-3	TGTGCCATCAGTGAGTCAGTGACAGGAACCTATGGCTACACCTTC	CAISESVTGTYGYTF
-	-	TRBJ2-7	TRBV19	TGTGCCAGTAGTACCTCAGGGCGAGCCTACGAGCAGTACTTC	CASSTSGRAYEQYF
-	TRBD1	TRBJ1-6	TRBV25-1	TGTGCCAGCAGTAGGACAGGGTTTAATTCACCCCTCCACTTT	CASSRTGFNSPLHF
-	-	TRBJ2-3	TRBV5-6	TGTGCCAGCAGCTTGCTAGCGGATACGCAGTATTTT	CASSLLADTQYF
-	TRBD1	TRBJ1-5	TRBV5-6	TGTGCCAGCAGCCCCGGGACAGTGAGCTCTCAGCCCCAGCATTTT	CASSPGTVSSQPQHF
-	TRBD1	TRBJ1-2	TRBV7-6	TGTGCCAGCAGCTTAACGGGACAGGGGTCCGATGGCTACACCTTC	CASSLTGQGSDGYTF
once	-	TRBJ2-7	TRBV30	TGTGCCTTGGACAGCAACTCCTACGAGCAGTACTTC	CALDSNSYEQYF
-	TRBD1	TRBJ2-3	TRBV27	TGTGCCAGCAGTGTCGGACAGGGGGTAGATACGCAGTATTTT	CASSVGQGVDTQYF